The 20 T cell receptor beta chains given below trace back to one sample, sequenced in a study of early T cells in non-severe SARS-CoV-2 infection. One entry per CDR3 protein results from TCRdb running MiXCR on the 5' RACE reads. The sample lists about 94,000 distinct CDR3 sequences, around 14% occurring once. The material sequenced was whole blood. The receptors come from an adult who was a healthcare worker with PCR-confirmed SARS-CoV-2 infection or an uninfected control (not recorded which).

This clonotype was counted many times. The chain combines TRBV9 with TRBJ1-1; TRBD1 might be the D (5 bases). The CDR3 is 13 residues long. Deletions cut 5 bases from V and 2 bases from J, with 10 bases between. CDR1 SGDLS and CDR2 YYNGEE come from the germline V gene. The chain's CDR3 is CASSVRGNTEAFF. CDR3 nucleotide sequence: TGTGCCAGCAGTGTGAGGGGCAACACTGAAGCTTTCTTT.

The sample holds a few counts of this clonotype. This chain uses TRBV28 with TRBJ1-1; D is undetermined. V was trimmed by 10 bases and J by 4 bases, leaving 19 bases between them. In germline, CDR1 is MDHEN, CDR2 SYDVKM. CDR3 length: 14 residues. CDR3 in amino acids: CATLVRWEGTEAFF. The CDR3 DNA follows: TGTGCCACCCTAGTCCGGTGGGAGGGCACTGAAGCTTTCTTT.

This clonotype appeared many times. V usage is TRBV25-1 and J usage is TRBJ2-2, with D uncertain. The V and J ends lost 2 bases and 0 bases respectively, with 13 bases between them. This CDR3 spans 17 amino acids. Germline-derived CDR1 and CDR2 are MGHDK and SYGVNS. DNA for the CDR3: TGTGCCAGCAGTGAAAGTTTTAAGGCTGCGAACACCGGGGAGCTGTTTTTT. Translation: CASSESFKAANTGELFF.

This clonotype appeared many times. The rearrangement joins TRBV12-3 or TRBV12-4 to TRBJ2-7; D ambiguous. The CDR3 sequence is 11 residues long. Trimming stripped 5 bases from V and 5 bases from J, with 7 bases between. CDR3 sequence (DNA): TGTGCCAGCAGTGCTGGGGACGAGCAGTACTTC. Translated: CASSAGDEQYF.

This clonotype has ten or more counts. The chain joins TRBV6-4 to TRBJ2-7; no clear D. V was cut by 6 bases and J by 6 bases, with 3 bases left in between. The CDR3 contains 9 residues. The germline V gene has CDR1 MRHNA and CDR2 SNTAGT. The CDR3 DNA follows: TGTGCCAGCAGAAGCGAGCAGTACTTC. Its translation is CASRSEQYF.

This clonotype was seen repeatedly, ten times or more. The chain is built from TRBV6-6 and TRBJ2-1, with 9 nucleotides matching TRBD2. With V trimmed by 6 bases and J by 6 bases, 12 bases remained unmatched. Germline V CDR1 and CDR2: MNHNY, SVGAGI (reference sequence). There are 16 residues in the CDR3. The CDR3 coding sequence is TGTGCCAGCAGATCTAGCGGGGTAGGGGTAATCAATGAGCAGTTCTTC. The encoded protein is CASRSSGVGVINEQFF.

This clonotype came up a few times. The chain employs TRBV20-1 and TRBJ2-4, with 7 bases that match TRBD2. Trimming at V came to 4 bases and at J to 1 base, leaving 7 bases not matched to a gene. This CDR3 is built from 15 residues. Germline CDR1 is DFQATT and CDR2 is SNEGSKA (reference sequence). DNA for the CDR3: TGCAGTGCTAACCTTCACGGGGGGGCCAAAAACATTCAGTACTTC. Protein product: CSANLHGGAKNIQYF.

This clonotype has at least ten counts. V and J are TRBV5-4 and TRBJ1-1, with 7 positions matching TRBD1. Trimming removed 0 bases from V and 1 base from J; junction bases left unmatched: 6. The CDR3 runs to 16 residues. Germline V gives CDR1 SGHNT, CDR2 YYREEE (reference sequence). The CDR3 bases are TGTGCCAGCAGCTTGGGCGGCAGGGGGAAGAACACTGAAGCTTTCTTT. Amino acid sequence: CASSLGGRGKNTEAFF.

This clonotype was seen a few times. Here the CDR3 DNA reads TGTGCCATCAGTGCTGGGGAGGCCGGGGCCAACGTCCTGACTTTC. This translates into CAISAGEAGANVLTF. V usage is TRBV10-3 and J usage is TRBJ2-6, with a possible D match to TRBD2 (6 bases). The germline V and J ends were trimmed by 4 bases and 4 bases, with 11 bases remaining between them. CDR3 size: 15 residues. CDR1 is ENHRY and CDR2 is SYGVKD in the germline V gene.

This chain connects TRBV20-1 to TRBJ2-3; D uncertain. This CDR3 has 13 residues. The germline V gene has CDR1 DFQATT and CDR2 SNEGSKA (reference sequence). With 4 bases removed from V and 3 bases from J, the gap between germline ends came to 11 bases. DNA of the CDR3: TGCAGTGCTAATGGAAGGGAAACAGATACGCAGTATTTT. It specifies CSANGRETDTQYF.

There are many counts of this clonotype. The chain uses TRBV24-1 and TRBJ2-3; 9 positions agree with TRBD2. CDR1 and CDR2 from the germline V gene are KGHDR and SFDVKD. CDR3 length: 16 amino acids. J lost 8 bases, V lost 3 bases, and 11 bases had no gene match. The CDR3 protein is CATSDAAGGRGGTQYF. The DNA of the CDR3 is TGTGCCACCAGTGATGCCGCGGGGGGGCGGGGCGGTACGCAGTATTTT.

V gene TRBV20-1 combines with J gene TRBJ1-2; D is possibly TRBD1 (5 bases). The V gene lost 4 bases and the J gene lost 4 bases, with 10 bases spanning the gap. Germline lookup yields CDR1 DFQATT and CDR2 SNEGSKA (reference sequence). CDR3 length: 12 residues. As DNA, the CDR3 is TGCAGTGCTAAGGAGGGGACCTATGGCTACACCTTC. Translating gives CSAKEGTYGYTF.

The chain carries TRBV28 and TRBJ2-6; D unclear. The germline V and J ends were trimmed by 10 bases and 2 bases, with 12 bases remaining between them. Germline assignment: CDR1 MDHEN and CDR2 SYDVKM. CDR3 size: 14 residues. CDR3 bases: TGTGCCACCAAACACCGCCCTGGGGCCAACGTCCTGACTTTC. Translating it yields CATKHRPGANVLTF.

The V and J genes are TRBV5-1 and TRBJ1-2; no reliable D call. Trimming took off 0 bases at V and 2 bases at J, with 11 bases between the two ends. The germline CDR1 and CDR2 sequences are SGHRS and YFSETQ. The CDR3 is 15 residues long. CDR3 DNA: TGCGCCAGCAGCTTGGAGATTGCTGGGAACTATGGCTACACCTTC. Protein sequence: CASSLEIAGNYGYTF.

This clonotype was counted at least ten times. This chain connects TRBV27 to TRBJ1-5; D remains unclear. CDR3 length: 15 amino acids. CDR1 MNHEY and CDR2 SMNVEV come from the germline V gene (reference sequence). V was trimmed by 2 bases and J by 4 bases, leaving 12 bases between them. CDR3 nucleotide sequence: TGTGCCAGCAGTTTAGGGTATGGGGTAAATCAGCCCCAGCATTTT. Translating it yields CASSLGYGVNQPQHF.

This clonotype was found a few times. In nucleotides, the CDR3 is TGTGCCAGCAGCGGTGGGGGCCTTCGGACGCAGTATTTT. This codes for CASSGGGLRTQYF. This chain joins TRBV2 and TRBJ2-3; D is perhaps TRBD1 (6 bases). The germline V gene encodes CDR1 SNHLY and CDR2 FYNNEI. CDR3 length: 13 amino acids. Trimming removed 6 bases at V and 9 bases at J, with 16 bases between.

This clonotype was seen only a few times. This chain links TRBV18 with TRBJ2-5; maybe TRBD1 (6 bases). The V end was cut by 5 bases, the J end by 0 bases, with 13 bases between. Per germline, CDR1 KGHSH and CDR2 LQKENI. The CDR3 length is 15 residues. The CDR3 loop is CASSEDSEYQETQYF. The CDR3 DNA sequence: TGTGCCAGCTCAGAGGACAGCGAGTACCAAGAGACCCAGTACTTC.

This clonotype was counted many times. The CDR3 sequence: CASSPRGYNEQFF. In nucleotides, the CDR3 is TGTGCCAGCTCCCCGCGGGGCTACAATGAGCAGTTCTTC. The rearrangement uses TRBV18 and TRBJ2-1; D is perhaps TRBD2 (6 bases). CDR3 length: 13 residues. Germline-derived CDR1 and CDR2 are KGHSH and LQKENI. Trimming pared 6 bases from V and 3 bases from J, leaving 9 bases between.

In its sample, this clonotype was seen a few times. V usage is TRBV4-2 and J usage is TRBJ2-2; D unclear. The CDR3 extends over 12 amino acids. Germline CDR1 reads LGHNA; CDR2 reads YNFKEQ. V shed 3 bases and J shed 6 bases, with 5 bases lying between them. The CDR3 DNA reads TGTGCCAGCAGCCAGGACCCCGGGGAGCTGTTTTTT. Translation gives CASSQDPGELFF.

This clonotype was counted ten times or more. This chain connects TRBV18 to TRBJ2-7; D is unclear. This CDR3 contains 14 residues. The V gene's germline CDR1 is KGHSH and CDR2 LQKENI. The V and J ends lost 2 bases and 2 bases respectively, with 10 bases between them. The CDR3 nucleotides read TGTGCCAGCTCACCAGTTCCGGCTACCTACGAGCAGTACTTC. Its protein is CASSPVPATYEQYF.